This is a list of T cell receptor beta chains from one sample in a study of blood T cell repertoires in COVID-19. Assay: immunoSEQ multiplex PCR; the TCRdb copy retains only in-frame clones and omits some. The sample includes nearly 250,000 clones, roughly 83% of them seen just once. The specimen sequenced was peripheral blood. The receptors were sampled from an elderly woman with COVID-19, enrolled during active disease. Both conserved end residues are part of each CDR3. The D gene is left open where the match is weak. Some rows have no size entry. The others give once, few or many, or a class for an expanded clone.

clone size	V gene	D gene	J gene	CDR3 protein	CDR3 DNA
few	TRBV7-8	TRBD1	TRBJ1-4	CASSLRTGANEKLFF	TGTGCCAGCAGCCTGCGGACAGGGGCTAATGAAAAACTGTTTTTT
-	TRBV5-1	TRBD2	TRBJ2-7	CASSPGLAGDEQYF	TGCGCCAGCAGCCCAGGACTAGCGGGGGACGAGCAGTACTTC
once	TRBV12-3/TRBV12-4	-	TRBJ1-2	CASSVTLPYGYTF	TGTGCCAGCAGTGTTACTCTCCCCTATGGCTACACCTTC
once	TRBV5-5	-	TRBJ2-1	CASSLEQGRWEQFF	TGTGCCAGCAGCTTAGAACAGGGGAGGTGGGAGCAGTTCTTC
-	TRBV7-2	-	TRBJ1-3	CASSLDLGGLDTIYF	TGTGCCAGCAGCTTAGATCTGGGGGGGCTCGACACCATATATTTT
few	TRBV27	TRBD1	TRBJ1-4	CASSLVGTGEKLFF	TGTGCCAGCAGTTTGGTGGGGACAGGGGAAAAACTGTTTTTT
-	TRBV28	TRBD1	TRBJ1-2	CASRGQGAFGNGYTF	TGTGCCAGCAGGGGACAGGGGGCCTTCGGAAATGGCTACACCTTC
-	TRBV9	-	TRBJ2-7	CASSPGGHLYF	TGTGCCAGCAGTCCTGGGGGACACTTGTACTTC
few	TRBV4-3	-	TRBJ1-3	CASSQAPATPNSGNTIYF	TGCGCCAGCAGCCAAGCCCCTGCAACACCAAACTCTGGAAACACCATATATTTT
-	TRBV30	-	TRBJ1-5	CAWSVDSSLGLHF	TGTGCCTGGAGTGTGGACAGTTCCCTTGGGTTGCATTTT
-	TRBV5-1	-	TRBJ1-1	CASSLLQGTISFF	TGCGCCAGCAGCTTGTTACAGGGTACGATATCTTTCTTT
-	TRBV6-5	TRBD1	TRBJ1-5	CASSRYRGSNQPQHF	TGTGCCAGCAGTCGGTACAGGGGGAGCAATCAGCCCCAGCATTTT
-	TRBV7-2	-	TRBJ2-1	CASSVNQYREQFF	TGTGCCAGCAGCGTAAATCAGTACCGTGAGCAGTTCTTC
-	TRBV28	TRBD1	TRBJ1-1	CATKGPGGTNTEAFF	TGTGCCACAAAGGGTCCAGGGGGCACGAACACTGAAGCTTTCTTT
-	TRBV7-8	TRBD1	TRBJ1-3	CASSPPGQGRNTIYF	TGTGCCAGCAGCCCTCCGGGACAGGGTAGAAACACCATATATTTT
once	TRBV27	-	TRBJ1-1	CASSTNREEAFF	TGTGCCAGCAGCACAAACAGAGAAGAAGCTTTCTTT
-	TRBV6-5	-	TRBJ2-1	CASSYPGSANEQFF	TGTGCCAGCAGCTACCCGGGATCCGCCAATGAGCAGTTCTTC
-	TRBV5-4	TRBD1	TRBJ1-1	CASSFGTGSNTEAFF	TGTGCCAGCAGCTTCGGGACAGGGTCGAACACTGAAGCTTTCTTT
-	TRBV29-1	-	TRBJ2-5	CSVKRTAQETQYF	TGCAGCGTTAAGAGGACAGCCCAAGAGACCCAGTACTTC
few	TRBV18	-	TRBJ2-1	CASSPENRASEQFF	TGTGCCAGCTCACCAGAAAACAGGGCGTCTGAGCAGTTCTTC
-	TRBV7-8	-	TRBJ1-4	CASSLPGRELFF	TGTGCCAGCAGCTTACCCGGTCGGGAACTGTTTTTT
-	TRBV27	TRBD1	TRBJ1-6	CASSLGQVNSSPLHF	TGTGCCAGCAGCTTGGGACAGGTAAACTCTTCACCCCTCCACTTT
once	TRBV18	TRBD1	TRBJ1-4	CASSLSGGGDEKLFF	TGTGCCAGCTCACTTTCAGGGGGCGGTGATGAAAAACTGTTTTTT
once	TRBV6-5	TRBD1	TRBJ1-2	CASSRMTGIYGYTF	TGTGCCAGCAGCAGAATGACAGGGATCTATGGCTACACCTTC
-	TRBV14	-	TRBJ1-2	CASSQGLLRTTKPYGYTF	TGTGCCAGCAGCCAAGGTCTTTTGAGGACAACAAAGCCCTATGGCTACACCTTC
few	TRBV6-1	-	TRBJ1-2	CASSEGGAWRENGYTF	TGTGCCAGCAGTGAAGGAGGGGCGTGGAGGGAAAATGGCTACACCTTC
few	TRBV7-8	-	TRBJ1-4	CASSPGGGKWEEKLFF	TGTGCCAGCAGCCCCGGGGGAGGAAAATGGGAAGAAAAACTGTTTTTT
-	TRBV6-4	TRBD1	TRBJ1-1	CASSPTGGYTEAFF	TGTGCCAGCAGCCCCACAGGGGGCTACACTGAAGCTTTCTTT
-	TRBV19	-	TRBJ2-1	CASSREIEQFF	TGTGCCAGTAGTAGGGAGATCGAGCAGTTCTTC
-	TRBV19	-	TRBJ1-4	CASSLRSGFDEKLFF	TGTGCCAGTAGCCTGCGATCCGGGTTTGATGAAAAACTGTTTTTT
-	TRBV3-1/TRBV3-2	TRBD2	TRBJ2-1	CASSQLGTSNNEQFF	TGTGCCAGCAGCCAACTCGGGACTAGCAACAATGAGCAGTTCTTC
-	TRBV19	-	TRBJ1-1	CASSYKGRGNTEAFF	TGTGCCAGTAGTTATAAGGGCAGGGGGAACACTGAAGCTTTCTTT
-	TRBV30	-	TRBJ1-4	CAWRDTGSGATNEKLFF	TGTGCCTGGAGGGATACAGGTTCCGGAGCAACTAATGAAAAACTGTTTTTT
-	TRBV9	TRBD1	TRBJ2-3	CASSVGPGQGSADTQYF	TGTGCCAGCAGCGTAGGGCCAGGACAGGGTTCCGCGGATACGCAGTATTTT
-	TRBV14	TRBD1	TRBJ1-2	CASSQGTGKISGYTF	TGTGCCAGCAGCCAAGGGACAGGGAAGATATCTGGCTACACCTTC
-	TRBV3-1/TRBV3-2	-	TRBJ2-3	CASSQAQNTQYF	TGTGCCAGCAGCCAAGCACAAAATACGCAGTATTTT
-	TRBV5-4	-	TRBJ2-1	CASNREAYNEQFF	TGTGCCAGCAACAGGGAAGCCTACAATGAGCAGTTCTTC
once	TRBV18	-	TRBJ1-5	CASSRTGDQPQHF	TGTGCCAGCTCACGAACAGGAGATCAGCCCCAGCATTTT
-	TRBV6-1	TRBD1	TRBJ2-7	CASSWGQGTYEQYF	TGTGCCAGCAGCTGGGGACAGGGCACCTACGAGCAGTACTTC
-	TRBV7-9	-	TRBJ2-2	CASSLVARVTGELFF	TGTGCCAGCAGCTTAGTAGCCAGGGTCACCGGGGAGCTGTTTTTT
-	TRBV19	TRBD1	TRBJ1-4	CASKGTGAEKLFF	TGTGCCAGTAAGGGGACAGGGGCTGAAAAACTGTTTTTT
-	TRBV5-1	-	TRBJ1-1	CASSLVEGTEAFF	TGCGCCAGCAGCTTGGTTGAGGGCACTGAAGCTTTCTTT
once	TRBV7-2	-	TRBJ2-7	CASSLVGVGATSYEQYF	TGTGCCAGCAGCTTAGTAGGGGTAGGGGCCACTTCCTACGAGCAGTACTTC
-	TRBV4-2	TRBD1	TRBJ1-2	CASSQDQGQRYGYTF	TGTGCCAGCAGCCAAGATCAGGGACAGCGGTATGGCTACACCTTC
-	TRBV5-1	-	TRBJ2-2	CASSLGQGGGELFF	TGCGCCAGCAGCTTGGGACAGGGAGGCGGGGAGCTGTTTTTT
-	TRBV24-1	TRBD2	TRBJ2-5	CATSDPSRTSGTGGRETQYF	TGTGCCACCAGTGACCCGTCTAGGACTAGCGGCACCGGTGGGAGAGAGACCCAGTACTTC
-	TRBV7-8	-	TRBJ1-2	CASSLALGVYGYTF	TGTGCCAGCAGCTTAGCTTTGGGAGTCTATGGCTACACCTTC
-	TRBV7-9	-	TRBJ1-2	CASSLWGLETSSYGYTF	TGTGCCAGCAGCCTATGGGGGCTTGAGACCTCTAGCTATGGCTACACCTTC
-	TRBV6-5	TRBD2	TRBJ2-7	CASSGGGLGAYEQYF	TGTGCCAGCAGCGGGGGGGGTCTAGGAGCCTACGAGCAGTACTTC
-	TRBV15	TRBD1	TRBJ1-3	CATSKDRGLGSGNTIYF	TGTGCCACTTCAAAGGACAGGGGACTCGGCTCTGGAAACACCATATATTTT
once	TRBV5-6	-	TRBJ1-1	CASSLVQRNTEAFF	TGTGCCAGCAGCTTGGTACAGAGGAACACTGAAGCTTTCTTT
-	TRBV6-1	-	TRBJ1-4	CASSEPSGGNNEKLFF	TGTGCCAGCAGTGAACCGAGCGGGGGGAACAATGAAAAACTGTTTTTT
-	TRBV2	TRBD2	TRBJ2-2	CASKAGGMGGELFF	TGTGCCAGCAAGGCGGGGGGTATGGGCGGGGAGCTGTTTTTT